This T cell receptor (beta chain) was recorded in a study of blood T cells in healthy people across ages (dated by TCRdb to 2015 to 2017). About the full investigation: In model experiments, template switching captured roughly one uniquely barcoded TCR beta cDNA molecule for every two T cells. Using deep sequencing normalized with unique cDNA molecular identifiers, the study measured how TCR beta repertoire diversity changes with age. To avoid experimental bias, donors of different ages were randomly spread across the sequencing lanes. The donors were divided into four age groups: young (average roughly 17 years), middle-aged (about 39), aged (approximately 64) and long-lived (about 79). For two donors (one aged 18 to 29 and one aged 80 or older), the study analyzed two additional independent replicas of 1 million unique cDNA reads from the same blood draw.

The library was built by means of 5' RACE. TCRdb records Illumina HiSeq 2500 as the sequencer. The second PCR ran for roughly 7 to 12 cycles and used a J-beta primer mix along with a sample-barcoded 5' primer. A template-switch 5' adaptor carrying 12 random nucleotides introduced a unique molecular identifier onto each TCR beta cDNA molecule. Each sample yielded at least 2.5 million CDR3-containing paired-end reads. First-strand cDNA synthesis was performed from all RNA using the Mint cDNA synthesis kit, with priming by a TRBC-specific oligonucleotide. All cDNA was treated with uracil-DNA glycosylase and then went through a first 18-cycle PCR with the universal primers M1SS and BC2_uni_R. As for how the authors treated the data: For normalization, 1 million high-quality reads, each with a distinct molecular identifier, were randomly selected from each sample. Instead of being binned into consensus sequences, reads with shared molecular identifiers were discarded. MiTCR, set to a Q25 quality threshold and the strictest error-elimination algorithm, was used for CDR3 identification, clonotype clustering and error correction. A nonparametric unseen species model with Euler transformation was used to estimate lower-bound total TCR beta diversity. TCRdb cleaned the public reads at Q25 with fastp, built clones with MiXCR and kept in-frame beta chains. All rows with the same CDR3 protein become a single entry with the most common DNA and genes. These V and J calls are TCRdb output, not the study's own analysis. The sample table shows some 1.5 million distinct CDR3 sequences, and 28% are seen once. Roughly 8% of the sample belongs to the ten largest clones.

General study outcomes and caveats: Since profiling was done on bulk unsorted PBMCs, naive and antigen-experienced compartments could not be conclusively compared. Because donor CMV infection status was unknown, age-related changes in expanded clonotypes were potentially confounded. Total diversity estimates from one million sequenced T cells were considered lower bounds and underestimates. Compared with the aged group, the long-lived group had more naive CD4+ T cells, fewer expanded clones and increased TCR diversity, suggesting age selection. A strong correlation was found between observed TCR beta diversity and the percentage of naive T cells measured by flow cytometry. Observed TCR beta diversity per million T cells fell roughly linearly with age, and a significant reduction was already apparent by age roughly 40.

As to this clonotype: Its target antigen remains unknown. No quality values exist for individual bases; no much larger clone is one base distant.

The donors were 40 or so Caucasian individuals from Russia, aged 6 to 90 years, who were systemically healthy. Approximately 10 milliliters of peripheral blood were collected from each donor into EDTA-treated Vacutainer tubes. Ficoll-Paque density-gradient centrifugation was used to isolate PBMCs, with at least 7 million per sample. Trizol reagent was used to extract total RNA from the PBMCs, yielding at least 6 micrograms per sample. Naive CD45RAhigh/CD27high T cell percentages were measured by flow cytometry on a PBMC aliquot from every donor. Specimen: blood. The clonotype originates from a woman in her twenties or thirties in good health.

The sequence in DNA is TGTGCCAGCAGCCGGCGCGGGGTCCGTTCCGAGACCCAGTACTTC. It is translated as CASSRRGVRSETQYF. The sequence links TRBV14 to TRBJ2-5; perhaps TRBD2 is the D gene, with 6 bases matching. The CDR3 goes from the cysteine to the phenylalanine over 15 residues. Here the CDR3 DNA is all that survives: 45 bases in frame from base 1. CDR1 and CDR2 were assigned from the germline V gene as SGHDN and FVKESK. V is cut by 4 bases and J by 5 bases, and the space between the germline ends is 17 bases.